This T cell receptor (beta chain) came from a study of T cell responses to AZD1222 COVID-19 vaccine (dated by TCRdb to about 2021). For the wider study: AZD1222 recipients whose second dose came at about 4 weeks and those whose second dose came at about 12 weeks were combined into one group, since spike-specific TCR depth and breadth did not differ between the two schedules. TCR sequencing was performed for over 230 trial participants, of whom 207 were given two doses of AZD1222 and some 25 were given two doses of MenACWY control vaccine. Enrollment into the trials was organized by age into subgroups of 18-55, 56-69 and 70-plus years, and those subgroups contained roughly 150, 30 and 60 TCR-sequenced participants, respectively.

The CDR3 regions of human TCRbeta chains were analyzed by immunosequencing. The original pipeline was this. Repertoire TCRs were checked for matches against a reference library of SARS-CoV-2-specific TCRs that had been generated using the MIRA antigen-specificity platform. Breadth was defined as the fraction of unique TCRs that were SARS-CoV-2-associated. Depth was defined as the fraction of total T cells that were SARS-CoV-2-associated. Using the MIRA data, each spike-specific TCR was assigned both to the spike region to which the TCR was reactive and to a CD4 or CD8 class. Log10-transformed breadth and depth values were compared by one-way ANOVA with Sidak's multiple comparisons tests. The table was pulled from immuneACCESS by TCRdb, which kept in-frame rearrangements only. Such tables lose some clones; where checked, under half of the loss comes from unresolved V genes, and the rest has no known cause. V and J calls and clone size are copied from that table; D and trimming were computed from the DNA. The sample includes 150,000 to 160,000 clones, with 88% observed a single time. Clones ranked in the top ten supply roughly 2.9% of the sample.

On the study overall, not on this receptor specifically: Conclusions about previously exposed vaccinees were limited because only six or seven AZD1222 recipients were SARS-CoV-2 seropositive at baseline. The 56-69-year group was small, and its depth increase did not reach significance, likely because of low power. The vaccine-associated CD4 TCRs covered the entire spike protein, and the dominant responses fell in regions 160-218 and 743-854. Epitopes outside the regions mutated in the B.1.351 and B.1.1.7 variants were reportedly recognized by nearly half of the unique spike-specific TCRs. Most participants were white British and females outnumbered males, and the authors suggested that clonal diversity may have been underestimated. Because no samples from the day 14 peak response were available, repertoires could be characterized only after the peak T cell response. A significant rise in spike-specific TCR breadth and depth was observed after two AZD1222 doses relative to day 0 and relative to MenACWY recipients.

The time point label corresponds to: baseline before first vaccination. Vaccinee samples came from UK trials COV001 and COV002, including a single-blind randomized controlled phase 2/3 trial of AZD1222 (ChAdOx1 nCoV-19) in healthy adults. For TCRbeta chain sequencing, PBMC samples were collected from trial participants at day 0 and at day 28 after the second dose. This clone was observed a handful of times. Its target antigen remains unknown. It has no much larger one-base neighbor in the sample; base qualities were not kept. The CDR3 runs 12 amino acids, cysteine and phenylalanine included. Of all the DNA, just the CDR3 is kept, 36 bases in frame from base 1. V is cut by 4 bases and J by 4 bases, and the space between the germline ends is 8 bases. CDR1 and CDR2 were assigned from the germline V gene as SQVTM and ANQGSEA.

This TCR came from an adult in good health. This material consisted of peripheral blood, taken on day 0 of AZD1222 vaccination. The sequence links TRBV29-1 to TRBJ1-5, with a tentative D gene TRBD1 over 5 matching bases. The sequence in DNA is TGCAGCGTTGCAGGGTCGAATCAGCCCCAGCATTTT. Translation gives CSVAGSNQPQHF.